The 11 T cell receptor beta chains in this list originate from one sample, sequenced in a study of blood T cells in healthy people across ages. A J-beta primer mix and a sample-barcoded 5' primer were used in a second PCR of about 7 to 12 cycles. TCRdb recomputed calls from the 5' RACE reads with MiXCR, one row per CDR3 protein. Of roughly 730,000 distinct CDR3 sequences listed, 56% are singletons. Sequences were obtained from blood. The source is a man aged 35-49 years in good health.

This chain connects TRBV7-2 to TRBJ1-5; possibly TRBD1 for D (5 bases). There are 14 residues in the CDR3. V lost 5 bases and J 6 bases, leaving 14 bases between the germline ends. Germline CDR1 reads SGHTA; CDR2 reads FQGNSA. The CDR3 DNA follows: TGTGCCAGCAGCCCGGGGGAGGGTAGTCAGCCCCAGCATTTT. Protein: CASSPGEGSQPQHF.

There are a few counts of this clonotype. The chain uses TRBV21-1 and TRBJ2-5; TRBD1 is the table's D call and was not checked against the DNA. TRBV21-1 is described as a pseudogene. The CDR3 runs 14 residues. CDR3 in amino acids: CASSKVRQKETQYF. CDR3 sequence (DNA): TGTGCCAGCAGCAAAGTAAGACAGAAAGAGACCCAGTACTTC.

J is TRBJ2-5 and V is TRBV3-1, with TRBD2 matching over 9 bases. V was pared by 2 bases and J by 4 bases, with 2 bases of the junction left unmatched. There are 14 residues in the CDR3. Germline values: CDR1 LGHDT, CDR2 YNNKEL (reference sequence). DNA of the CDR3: TGTGCCAGCAGCCAAATGACTAGCGGAGAGACCCAGTACTTC. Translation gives CASSQMTSGETQYF.

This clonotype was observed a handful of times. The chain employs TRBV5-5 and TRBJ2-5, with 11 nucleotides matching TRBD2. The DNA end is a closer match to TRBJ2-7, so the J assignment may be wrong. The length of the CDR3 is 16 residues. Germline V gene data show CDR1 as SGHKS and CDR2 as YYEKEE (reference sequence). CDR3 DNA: TGTGCCAGCAGCTTGGGACTAGCGGGAAGACTCTACGAGCAGTACTTC. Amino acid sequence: CASSLGLAGRLYEQYF.

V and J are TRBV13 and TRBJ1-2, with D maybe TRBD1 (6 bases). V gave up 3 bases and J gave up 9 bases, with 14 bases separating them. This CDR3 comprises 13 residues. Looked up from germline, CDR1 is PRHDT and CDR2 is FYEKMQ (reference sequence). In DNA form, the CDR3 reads TGTGCCAGCAGCTTTGCGCAGGGACAACGCTACACCTTC. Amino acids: CASSFAQGQRYTF.

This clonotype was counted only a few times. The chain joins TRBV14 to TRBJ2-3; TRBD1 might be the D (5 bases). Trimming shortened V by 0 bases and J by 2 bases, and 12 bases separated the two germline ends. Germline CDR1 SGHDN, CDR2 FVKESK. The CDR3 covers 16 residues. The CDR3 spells CASSQDFQGATDTQYF. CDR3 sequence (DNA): TGTGCCAGCAGCCAAGATTTTCAAGGGGCCACAGATACGCAGTATTTT. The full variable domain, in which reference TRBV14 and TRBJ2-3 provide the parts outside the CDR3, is EAGVTQFPSHSVIEKGQTVTLRCDPISGHDNLYWYRRVMGKEIKFLLHFVKESKQDESGMPNNRFLAERTGGTYSTLKVQPAELEDSGVYFCASSQDFQGATDTQYFGPGTRLTVL.

CDR3 residues: CATSRDRIQNGGPSLETQYF. CDR3 nucleotide sequence: TGTGCCACCAGCAGAGATCGCATCCAAAACGGGGGGCCGTCGCTTGAGACCCAGTACTTC. V gene TRBV15 combines with J gene TRBJ2-5; a weak D match, TRBD2 (7 bases). The germline gives CDR1 LNHNV, CDR2 YYDKDF (reference sequence). Deletions cut 0 bases from V and 5 bases from J, with 28 bases between. This CDR3 has 20 amino acids.

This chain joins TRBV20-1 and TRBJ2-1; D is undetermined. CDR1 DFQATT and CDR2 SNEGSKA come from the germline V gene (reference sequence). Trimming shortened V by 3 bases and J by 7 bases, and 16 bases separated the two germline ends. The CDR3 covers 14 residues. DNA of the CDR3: TGCAGTGCTAGTATACCTGCCTTGAATAATGAGCAGTTCTTC. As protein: CSASIPALNNEQFF.

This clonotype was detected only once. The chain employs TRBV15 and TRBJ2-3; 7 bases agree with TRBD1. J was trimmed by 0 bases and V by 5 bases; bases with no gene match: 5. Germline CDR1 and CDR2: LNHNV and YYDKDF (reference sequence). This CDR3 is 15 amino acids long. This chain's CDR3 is CATSRDRISTDTQYF. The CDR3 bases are TGTGCCACCAGCCGGGACAGAATAAGCACAGATACGCAGTATTTT.

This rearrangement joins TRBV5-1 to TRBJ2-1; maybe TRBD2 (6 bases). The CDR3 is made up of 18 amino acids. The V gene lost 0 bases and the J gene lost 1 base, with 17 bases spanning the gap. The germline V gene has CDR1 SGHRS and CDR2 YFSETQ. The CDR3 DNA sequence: TGCGCCAGCAGCTTGGCCGTATTCGGGAGAGGGTCCTACAATGAGCAGTTCTTC. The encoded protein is CASSLAVFGRGSYNEQFF.

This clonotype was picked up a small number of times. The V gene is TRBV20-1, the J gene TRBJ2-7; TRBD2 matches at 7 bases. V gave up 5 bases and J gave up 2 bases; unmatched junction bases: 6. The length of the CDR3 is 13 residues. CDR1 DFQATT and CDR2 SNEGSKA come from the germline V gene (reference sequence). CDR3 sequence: CSAGLAAPYEQYF. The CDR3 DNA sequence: TGCAGTGCTGGGCTAGCGGCCCCCTACGAGCAGTACTTC.